The 27 T cell receptor beta chains below all came from one sample that was sequenced in a study of shared clonotypes between healthy human individuals. Clones were sequenced by immunoSEQ multiplex PCR, and TCRdb holds only the in-frame ones, with some missing. The sample has 90,000 to 130,000 clones, 55% to 70% seen once; the top ten hold approximately 24%. Sequencing was performed on memory CD8+ T cells sorted from blood. Subset indicated: CD45RO+ cells pooled with CCR7-negative TemRA cells. These receptor sequences come from a woman in her 30s in good health.

The rearrangement joins TRBV6-4 to TRBJ2-2; 10 nucleotides agree with TRBD1. Germline CDR1 reads MRHNA; CDR2 reads SNTAGT. The CDR3 consists of 14 residues. Trimming cost V 8 bases and J 2 bases; bases outside gene matches: 2. CDR3 in DNA: TGTGCCAGCCGGACAGGGGGAAACACCGGGGAGCTGTTTTTT. Translated: CASRTGGNTGELFF.

The chain links TRBV4-1 to TRBJ1-5, with D maybe TRBD1 (5 bases). Trimming removed 0 bases at V and 0 bases at J, with 18 bases between. The CDR3 length is 19 residues. Germline V gives CDR1 MGHRA, CDR2 YSYEKL. CDR3 DNA sequence: TGCGCCAGCAGCCAAGATCAAGGGCCGGGGCTTCTTAGCAATCAGCCCCAGCATTTT. This encodes CASSQDQGPGLLSNQPQHF.

J is TRBJ1-1 and V is TRBV2, with 11 bases aligning to TRBD1. Germline lookup yields CDR1 SNHLY and CDR2 FYNNEI. V lost 6 bases and J lost 1; bases outside the gene matches: 13. The CDR3 totals 18 residues. Here the CDR3 reads CASSTDWTGGATNTEAFF. The CDR3 coding sequence is TGTGCCAGCAGCACAGATTGGACAGGGGGCGCGACGAACACTGAAGCTTTCTTT.

This sequence joins TRBV19 and TRBJ1-1; D call uncertain. CDR3 size: 15 residues. The ends were cut back, 1 base at V and 7 bases at J, with 16 bases in the middle. Germline V gives CDR1 LNHDA, CDR2 SQIVND (reference sequence). CDR3 protein: CASSIGWAGPHEAFF. CDR3 nucleotides: TGTGCCAGTAGTATAGGATGGGCCGGGCCCCATGAAGCTTTCTTT.

The chain joins TRBV6-5 to TRBJ1-2; D is unresolved. The CDR3 has 12 residues. The V gene's germline CDR1 is MNHEY and CDR2 SVGAGI. V was pared by 5 bases and J by 2 bases, with 6 bases between. CDR3 amino acids: CASSEDNYGYTF. In DNA, the CDR3 is TGTGCCAGCAGTGAAGACAACTATGGCTACACCTTC.

A few counts support this clone. An end of the junction differs from the germline gene, which may be a read error. This chain uses TRBV16 with TRBJ2-3; 14 nucleotides line up with TRBD2. Germline V gives CDR1 KGHSY, CDR2 FQNENV. CDR3 length: 12 amino acids. CDR3 sequence (DNA): TGTGCCAGCAGCCGGGGGACTAGCGGGAGACTTTTT. Protein sequence: CASSRGTSGRLF.

The gene calls are TRBV6-6 and TRBJ2-2; D possibly uses TRBD1 or TRBD2 (5 bases each). Trimming removed 8 bases from V and 5 bases from J, with 15 bases in between. The germline CDR1 and CDR2 sequences are MNHNY and SVGAGI (reference sequence). The CDR3 consists of 14 residues. The CDR3 is CASSILRGTGELFF. DNA of the CDR3: TGTGCCAGCTCTATTCTGAGGGGAACCGGGGAGCTGTTTTTT.

The chain recombines TRBV29-1 with TRBJ1-1; TRBD1 aligns across 8 bases. The CDR3 spans 13 residues. With V trimmed by 7 bases and J by 5 bases, 9 bases remained unmatched. CDR1 SQVTM and CDR2 ANQGSEA come from the germline V gene. Here the CDR3 DNA reads TGCAGCGGAAAGACAGGGGATTGGACTGAAGCTTTCTTT. It encodes CSGKTGDWTEAFF.

A few counts support this clone. The V gene is TRBV6-5, the J gene TRBJ1-5; D remains unclear. Trimming stripped 2 bases from V and 4 bases from J, with 6 bases between. The CDR3 loop spans 13 amino acids. Germline CDR1 and CDR2: MNHEY and SVGAGI. The CDR3 reads CASSYGQNQPQHF. CDR3 DNA sequence: TGTGCCAGCAGTTACGGGCAGAATCAGCCCCAGCATTTT.

The count of this clone is one. This likely stems from a read error, as it lies one base from a far larger clone. This rearrangement joins TRBV6-4 to TRBJ2-2; D perhaps matches TRBD1 (5 bases). The CDR3 runs 13 residues. Germline V gives CDR1 MRHNA, CDR2 SNTAGT. V was pared by 4 bases and J by 3 bases, with 6 bases between. CDR3 DNA sequence: TGTGCCAGCAGTGGCAGGGACACCGGGGAGCTGTTTTTT. Its protein is CASSGRDTGELFF.

The V call is TRBV7-7, the J call TRBJ1-2, with 7 positions matching TRBD1. The length of the CDR3 is 13 residues. Losses at the gene ends were 4 bases for V and 3 bases for J; bases not matched to a gene: 2. CDR1 and CDR2 (germline): SSHAT, FNYEAQ (reference sequence). CDR3 sequence (DNA): TGTGCCAGCAGCTCCGGACAGGACTATGGCTACACCTTC. It encodes CASSSGQDYGYTF.

This chain connects TRBV7-3 to TRBJ2-5, with TRBD1 identical over 7 bases. Germline values: CDR1 SGHTA, CDR2 FQGTGA. Trimming cost V 3 bases and J 5 bases; bases outside gene matches: 9. The CDR3 loop spans 15 amino acids. The CDR3 is CASSFYQGVVETQYF. In DNA form, the CDR3 reads TGTGCCAGCAGCTTTTATCAGGGGGTAGTGGAGACCCAGTACTTC.

This clone was observed at least ten times. The chain recombines TRBV25-1 with TRBJ2-1, with TRBD2 identical over 9 bases. The CDR3 is made up of 16 amino acids. Germline V lookup: CDR1 MGHDK, CDR2 SYGVNS. Trimming cost V 3 bases and J 3 bases; bases outside gene matches: 6. The CDR3 DNA is TGTGCCAGCAGTGATAATGGACTAGCGCGCTACAATGAGCAGTTCTTC. Amino acids: CASSDNGLARYNEQFF.

The chain combines TRBV27 with TRBJ2-7; D perhaps matches TRBD2 (5 bases). Trimming left V 4 bases short and J 6 bases short, with 16 bases between. The CDR3 is 14 residues long. The V gene's germline CDR1 is MNHEY and CDR2 SMNVEV (reference sequence). DNA of the CDR3: TGTGCCAGCAGTTCTTCTATGGGAGCGACCGAGCAGTACTTC. Translation gives CASSSSMGATEQYF.

V and J are TRBV7-7 and TRBJ2-5; D unclear. V was shortened by 5 bases and J by 1 base, with 8 bases between the two germline ends. CDR1 is SSHAT and CDR2 is FNYEAQ in the germline V gene (reference sequence). The CDR3 runs 13 residues. The CDR3 region is CASSETIQETQYF. In DNA, the CDR3 is TGTGCCAGCAGCGAGACCATCCAAGAGACCCAGTACTTC.

CDR3 loop: CASSSRQGLSEQYF. CDR3 sequence (DNA): TGTGCCAGCAGTAGCCGTCAGGGCCTCTCCGAGCAGTACTTC. This chain joins TRBV28 and TRBJ2-7, with TRBD1 as a possible D gene (5 bases). The CDR3 extends over 14 amino acids. Looked up from germline, CDR1 is MDHEN and CDR2 is SYDVKM. The V end lost 5 bases, the J end lost 6 bases, and 17 bases lay between the germline ends.

The chain recombines TRBV28 with TRBJ1-5; 7 bases are a match to TRBD1. The germline V gene encodes CDR1 MDHEN and CDR2 SYDVKM. The CDR3 is made up of 15 amino acids. The ends lost 3 bases at V and 6 bases at J; junction bases unmatched: 8. CDR3 amino acids: CASSFQTGVGQPQHF. The CDR3 DNA reads TGTGCCAGCAGTTTCCAAACAGGGGTTGGTCAGCCCCAGCATTTT.

This chain links TRBV9 with TRBJ2-5, with a tentative D call TRBD2 (6 bases). The CDR3 has 14 residues. Looked up from germline, CDR1 is SGDLS and CDR2 is YYNGEE. V lost 2 bases and J 5 bases, leaving 13 bases between the germline ends. The DNA of the CDR3 is TGTGCCAGCAGCGTTGGGGGAGGTATCGAGACCCAGTACTTC. Encoded protein: CASSVGGGIETQYF. Full variable domain (missing parts from reference TRBV9 and TRBJ2-5): DSGVTQTPKHLITATGQRVTLRCSPRSGDLSVYWYQQSLDQGLQFLIQYYNGEERAKGNILERFSAQQFPDLHSELNLSSLELGDSALYFCASSVGGGIETQYFGPGTRLLVL.

The rearrangement links TRBV4-1 to TRBJ1-1; TRBD1 agrees at 7 bases. CDR3 length: 13 amino acids. Trimming at V came to 3 bases and at J to 4 bases, leaving 2 bases not matched to a gene. The germline V gene has CDR1 MGHRA and CDR2 YSYEKL. The CDR3 DNA reads as TGCGCCAGCAGCCAGACAGGGAGCACTGAAGCTTTCTTT. It translates to CASSQTGSTEAFF.

V gene TRBV6-6 combines with J gene TRBJ2-1, with D possibly being TRBD1 (5 bases). Germline V CDR1 and CDR2: MNHNY, SVGAGI (reference sequence). Trimming cost V 0 bases and J 4 bases, with 13 bases left between them. CDR3 length equals 16 residues. CDR3 region: CASSYSLTDRYNEQFF. CDR3 bases: TGTGCCAGCAGTTACTCTTTAACAGACAGATACAATGAGCAGTTCTTC.

The genes are TRBV29-1 and TRBJ2-5; unclear D gene. The germline gives CDR1 SQVTM, CDR2 ANQGSEA. The CDR3 totals 12 residues. V was trimmed by 4 bases and J by 5 bases, leaving 11 bases between them. CDR3 loop: CSVVRGWETQYF. CDR3 DNA sequence: TGCAGCGTTGTCCGAGGTTGGGAGACCCAGTACTTC.

This clone was seen only a few times. The V and J genes are TRBV28 and TRBJ1-2; D uncertain. Trimming took 11 bases from V and 6 from J, leaving 19 bases between them. CDR1 is MDHEN and CDR2 is SYDVKM in the germline V gene. CDR3 length equals 13 residues. This CDR3 reads CASQRAIWDGYTF. As DNA, the CDR3 is TGTGCCTCCCAACGGGCCATTTGGGATGGCTACACCTTC.

This clone was detected only once. V is TRBV6-4 and J is TRBJ2-7; D tentatively reads TRBD1 or TRBD2 (5 bases each). Trimming took 6 bases from V and 0 from J, leaving 18 bases between them. CDR1 and CDR2 (germline): MRHNA, SNTAGT. The CDR3 is made up of 16 amino acids. Here the CDR3 DNA reads TGTGCCAGCAGCCCCTTACCGGGGACCTACTCCTACGAGCAGTACTTC. This sequence encodes CASSPLPGTYSYEQYF.

This sequence joins TRBV29-1 and TRBJ2-5; D is possibly TRBD1 (6 bases). The J call is uncertain, as TRBJ2-7 better fits the DNA end. This CDR3 is built from 13 residues. Germline V gene data show CDR1 as SQVTM and CDR2 as ANQGSEA. The CDR3 nucleotides read TGCAGCGTCGCTGACAGGATAGCCTACGAGCAGTACTTC. Protein: CSVADRIAYEQYF.

This clone has only one observation. The J gene is TRBJ2-7, the V gene TRBV21-1; the table calls TRBD1, which could not be checked here. TRBV21-1 is given as a pseudogene. The CDR3 loop spans 15 amino acids. The CDR3 region is CASSYRTGGKFEQYF. The DNA for the CDR3 is TGTGCCAGCAGCTATAGGACAGGGGGCAAGTTCGAGCAGTACTTC.

This chain joins TRBV28 and TRBJ1-5, with a possible D match to TRBD1 (6 bases). V was trimmed by 4 bases and J by 2 bases, leaving 12 bases between them. The CDR3 spans 15 residues. Germline values: CDR1 MDHEN, CDR2 SYDVKM. The CDR3 loop is CASSWTVHGNQPQHF. The CDR3, as DNA: TGTGCCAGCAGTTGGACAGTTCATGGCAATCAGCCCCAGCATTTT.

This clone was recorded many times. The chain recombines TRBV30 with TRBJ2-6; tentative D call: TRBD2 (5 bases). The germline V gene encodes CDR1 GTSNPN and CDR2 SVGIG (reference sequence). This CDR3 is 14 amino acids long. Trimming removed 7 bases from V and 4 bases from J, with 14 bases in between. For the CDR3, the DNA is TGTGCCTACCAGGAGTCGGGAGGGGCCAACGTCCTGACTTTC. Its protein product is CAYQESGGANVLTF.